The 22 T cell receptor beta chains listed next were all sequenced from one sample in a study of cytomegalovirus exposure and HLA in healthy donors. Researchers ran the PCR with 60 Vbeta and 13 Jbeta primers. Data came from immunoSEQ multiplex PCR; TCRdb stores just in-frame clones and leaves some out. The table records approximately 150,000 clones, roughly 80% of them present only once. The sequencing sample was made of PBMCs. The origin of the receptors is a man aged 35 to 55 in good health and CMV-seronegative.

The chain carries TRBV7-6 and TRBJ2-3, with 7 bases that match TRBD1. CDR1 is SGHVS, CDR2 FNYEAQ, per germline. The J segment lost 2 bases and the V segment lost 5 bases, leaving 7 bases of the junction unmatched. The CDR3 is 15 amino acids. The chain's CDR3 is CASSQTGYNTDTQYF. The CDR3 coding sequence is TGTGCCAGCAGCCAGACAGGGTATAACACAGATACGCAGTATTTT. The full variable domain, rest sourced from reference TRBV7-6 and TRBJ2-3, is GAGVSQSPRYKVTKRGQDVALRCDPISGHVSLYWYRQALGQGPEFLTYFNYEAQQDKSGLPNDRFSAERPEGSISTLTIQRTEQRDSAMYRCASSQTGYNTDTQYFGPGTRLTVL.

Comments on this clone: An end of the junction does not agree with germline; a read error may underlie this. CDR3 sequence reads: CASSPGGANYGCTF. In nucleotides, the CDR3 is TGCGCCAGCAGCCCCGGGGGAGCTAACTATGGCTGCACCTTC. The chain employs TRBV4-3 and TRBJ1-2; D might be TRBD1 (5 bases). The CDR3 spans 14 residues. CDR1 LGHNA and CDR2 YSLEER come from the germline V gene.

This sequence joins TRBV5-1 and TRBJ1-1, with a tentative D call TRBD1 (5 bases). Germline V gene lookup returns CDR1 SGHRS and CDR2 YFSETQ. With 4 bases removed from V and 6 bases from J, the gap between germline ends came to 16 bases. This CDR3 has 14 amino acids. This CDR3 is CASSTSQGIAEAFF. CDR3 sequence (DNA): TGCGCCAGCAGCACCTCGCAGGGTATCGCTGAAGCTTTCTTT.

The chain uses TRBV6-6 and TRBJ1-2; TRBD1 might be the D (5 bases). Per the germline V gene, CDR1 is MNHNY and CDR2 is SVGAGI (reference sequence). Trimming pared 0 bases from V and 5 bases from J, leaving 10 bases between. The CDR3 extends over 14 amino acids. The CDR3 sequence: CASSYSGALYGYTF. The CDR3 DNA reads TGTGCCAGCAGTTACTCAGGGGCCTTATATGGCTACACCTTC.

The V and J genes are TRBV6-6 and TRBJ2-1; a weak D match, TRBD2 (6 bases). CDR3 length: 12 residues. Germline CDR1 and CDR2: MNHNY and SVGAGI (reference sequence). The germline V and J ends were trimmed by 6 bases and 5 bases, with 8 bases remaining between them. CDR3 DNA sequence: TGTGCCAGCAGGCGGAGGGACAATGAGCAGTTCTTC. Its protein product is CASRRRDNEQFF.

The J gene is TRBJ2-2, the V gene TRBV7-6; 7 bases align to TRBD1. Germline-derived CDR1 and CDR2 are SGHVS and FNYEAQ. V shed 5 bases and J 0 bases; nucleotides not matched to a gene: 3. CDR3 length: 15 amino acids. The DNA for the CDR3 is TGTGCCAGCAGCCTGGACAGGACGAACACCGGGGAGCTGTTTTTT. This gives the protein CASSLDRTNTGELFF.

The chain combines TRBV19 with TRBJ2-7; 10 bases map to TRBD1. The CDR3 has 17 amino acids. CDR1 and CDR2 from the germline V gene are LNHDA and SQIVND (reference sequence). V gave up 4 bases and J gave up 4 bases; unmatched junction bases: 13. CDR3 sequence: CASSRALTGGRVYEQYF. The CDR3 region has the DNA TGTGCCAGTAGTAGAGCCCTGACAGGGGGCAGGGTTTACGAGCAGTACTTC.

This chain links TRBV19 with TRBJ2-7; possibly TRBD1 for D (5 bases). TRBJ2-1 matches the DNA end more closely, so the J call is doubtful. The CDR3 has 13 amino acids. Germline V CDR1 and CDR2: LNHDA, SQIVND (reference sequence). The CDR3 region is CASSHRLYNEQFF. CDR3 coding DNA: TGTGCCAGTAGTCACAGGCTTTACAATGAGCAGTTCTTC.

The V call is TRBV25-1, the J call TRBJ2-1; TRBD2 aligns across 7 bases. J gave up 6 bases and V 6 bases, and 8 bases lay outside the gene matches. This CDR3 is built from 14 residues. CDR1 and CDR2 from the germline V gene are MGHDK and SYGVNS. CDR3 region: CASSSSGSVNEQFF. The CDR3 coding sequence is TGTGCCAGCAGCTCTAGCGGATCGGTCAATGAGCAGTTCTTC.

This clone was recorded only once. The chain couples TRBV19 to TRBJ2-2; 11 nucleotides agree with TRBD2. CDR1 is LNHDA and CDR2 is SQIVND in the germline V gene (reference sequence). The J segment lost 2 bases and the V segment lost 6 bases, leaving 11 bases of the junction unmatched. This CDR3 has 18 residues. The CDR3 region is CASRPLSGGAFNTGELFF. In nucleotides, the CDR3 is TGTGCCAGTAGGCCCCTTAGCGGGGGGGCCTTTAACACCGGGGAGCTGTTTTTT.

This clone was recorded a few times. This chain connects TRBV19 to TRBJ2-2; 10 bases map to TRBD1. The CDR3 contains 16 residues. V trimming: 6 bases; J trimming: 6 bases; junction bases outside the gene matches: 10. CDR1 is LNHDA and CDR2 is SQIVND in the germline V gene (reference sequence). As DNA, the CDR3 is TGTGCCAGTAGCTTGACAGGGGGCGGGAAGGCCGGGGAGCTGTTTTTT. Its protein is CASSLTGGGKAGELFF.

This rearrangement joins TRBV29-1 to TRBJ1-1; D is unclear. Germline values: CDR1 SQVTM, CDR2 ANQGSEA. The CDR3 has 12 residues. V lost 3 bases and J lost 5, with 10 bases in between. CDR3 nucleotide sequence: TGCAGCGTTGACGAGGGCTGGACTGAAGCTTTCTTT. Translated, it gives CSVDEGWTEAFF.

In this sample, this clone turned up once. The chain links TRBV4-2 to TRBJ1-2; D is undetermined. V lost 0 bases and J lost 7, with 12 bases in between. The CDR3 spans 14 residues. Germline V gives CDR1 LGHNA, CDR2 YNFKEQ. The CDR3 protein is CASSQEGGRSGYTF. In DNA, the CDR3 is TGTGCCAGCAGCCAAGAGGGAGGGCGCAGTGGCTACACCTTC.

The chain couples TRBV4-2 to TRBJ1-2; maybe TRBD1 (6 bases). The length of the CDR3 is 16 residues. Trimming took off 1 base at V and 6 bases at J, with 18 bases between the two ends. The germline V gene has CDR1 LGHNA and CDR2 YNFKEQ. CDR3 loop: CASSQVLGAARDGYTF. The CDR3 nucleotides are TGTGCCAGCAGCCAAGTACTGGGGGCGGCGAGGGATGGCTACACCTTC.

V usage is TRBV19 and J usage is TRBJ2-5; weak D call: TRBD1 (5 bases). Trimming left V 0 bases short and J 3 bases short, with 11 bases between. The CDR3 runs 15 residues. CDR1 LNHDA and CDR2 SQIVND come from the germline V gene (reference sequence). The CDR3: CASSIEGRAKETQYF. As DNA, the CDR3 is TGTGCCAGTAGTATAGAGGGCAGGGCAAAAGAGACCCAGTACTTC.

The V gene is TRBV28, the J gene TRBJ1-5; no reliable D call. V shed 3 bases and J shed 6 bases, with 12 bases lying between them. The CDR3 covers 14 residues. From germline, CDR1 is MDHEN and CDR2 SYDVKM. DNA of the CDR3: TGTGCCAGCAGTTTTGATATCCGAGGTCAGCCCCAGCATTTT. This gives the protein CASSFDIRGQPQHF.

V is TRBV19 and J is TRBJ1-2; TRBD1 matches at 9 bases. V gave up 7 bases and J gave up 4 bases; unmatched junction bases: 13. The CDR3 runs to 16 residues. The germline V gene has CDR1 LNHDA and CDR2 SQIVND (reference sequence). This CDR3 reads CASTTTGTGSIYGYTF. The CDR3 bases are TGTGCCAGTACCACAACGGGGACAGGGTCAATCTATGGCTACACCTTC.

This chain joins TRBV14 and TRBJ1-1; unclear D gene. Trimming removed 1 base at V and 1 base at J, with 10 bases between. CDR1 is SGHDN, CDR2 FVKESK, per germline. The CDR3 covers 15 residues. The CDR3 DNA reads TGTGCCAGCAGCCAAGTTCAGTTGAAGAACACTGAAGCTTTCTTT. Translating gives CASSQVQLKNTEAFF. The whole variable domain, remainder taken from reference TRBV14 and TRBJ1-1, is EAGVTQFPSHSVIEKGQTVTLRCDPISGHDNLYWYRRVMGKEIKFLLHFVKESKQDESGMPNNRFLAERTGGTYSTLKVQPAELEDSGVYFCASSQVQLKNTEAFFGQGTRLTVV.

CDR3 residues: CASRSQQGSSTDTQYF. The DNA for the CDR3 is TGTGCCAGCCGGTCCCAACAGGGCTCTAGCACAGATACGCAGTATTTT. This rearrangement joins TRBV27 to TRBJ2-3, with a tentative D call TRBD1 (6 bases). The germline CDR1 and CDR2 sequences are MNHEY and SMNVEV (reference sequence). The V and J ends lost 8 bases and 0 bases respectively, with 18 bases between them. The CDR3 has 16 amino acids.

Regarding this clone: A junction end diverges from the germline sequence, so it may reflect a read error. The J gene is TRBJ2-3, the V gene TRBV7-7, with TRBD2 as a possible D gene (5 bases). The CDR3 is 19 amino acids. Germline V gives CDR1 SSHAT, CDR2 FNYEAQ (reference sequence). The DNA for the CDR3 is TGTGCTAGCAGCTTGAGCGGCAATCATCAATTAACTAGCACAGATACGCAGTATTTT. Translating gives CASSLSGNHQLTSTDTQYF.

This clone was detected only once. J is TRBJ2-5 and V is TRBV2; possibly TRBD2 for D (6 bases). This CDR3 is 14 amino acids long. The V and J ends lost 1 base and 6 bases respectively, with 12 bases between them. Germline V lookup: CDR1 SNHLY, CDR2 FYNNEI. CDR3 in DNA: TGTGCCAGCAGTGAAGGGGCAGGAGGGAAGACCCAGTACTTC. As protein: CASSEGAGGKTQYF.

This clone has just one count. The V call is TRBV5-1, the J call TRBJ2-1; TRBD2 matches at 14 bases. The V and J ends lost 0 bases and 9 bases, in that order; junction bases with no gene match: 2. The germline CDR1 and CDR2 sequences are SGHRS and YFSETQ. This CDR3 region has 15 residues. CDR3 protein: CASSLGLAGGLEQFF. The CDR3 DNA reads TGCGCCAGCAGCTTGGGACTAGCGGGGGGGCTTGAGCAGTTCTTC.